In its sample, the clone carrying this T cell receptor (beta chain) was seen a few times. V was trimmed by 0 bases and J by 1 base, leaving 10 bases between them. Germline CDR1 and CDR2: SGHDT and YYEEEE. This CDR3 has 15 amino acids. TCRdb fed the reads into MiXCR, producing one record per CDR3 protein. Among 680,000 or so distinct CDR3 sequences listed, roughly a third were seen once. This sample was taken from a study of T cell repertoires in cytomegalovirus infection. The receptor's source is a human donor in good health (CMV status not recorded). Some clones in this sample may be carry-over from other donors' samples. The rearrangement uses TRBV5-6 and TRBJ1-1; D call uncertain. Material for sequencing was PBMCs. The CDR3 DNA follows: TGTGCCAGCAGCTTGGGCGCGGTGCGGAACACTGAAGCTTTCTTT. Translated, it gives CASSLGAVRNTEAFF.